The next 8 T cell receptor beta chains were all read from a single sample in a study of cytomegalovirus exposure and HLA in healthy donors. In the PCR, 60 Vbeta and 13 Jbeta primers were used. The assay was immunoSEQ multiplex PCR, and TCRdb's table has in-frame clones only and misses some. The profile shows around 150,000 clones, about 64% of them singletons. Sequencing used PBMCs. These receptors were taken from a woman aged 55 to 70 in good health and CMV-seropositive.

The CDR3 DNA is TGTGCCAGCAGCTTAGATGGACTTGACGAGCAGTACTTC. Encoded protein: CASSLDGLDEQYF. V gene TRBV11-2 combines with J gene TRBJ2-7; possible D gene TRBD2, 5 bases. This CDR3 has 13 amino acids. V lost 0 bases and J 5 bases, leaving 8 bases between the germline ends. Germline V gene data show CDR1 as SGHAT and CDR2 as FQNNGV.

In DNA, the CDR3 is TGTGCCAGCAGTTCGACTAGCGGGAGTCGGTCCTACAATGAGCAGTTCTTC. As protein: CASSSTSGSRSYNEQFF. The chain recombines TRBV28 with TRBJ2-1; 12 bases are shared with TRBD2. Trimming removed 4 bases from V and 1 base from J; junction bases left unmatched: 5. CDR1 and CDR2 (germline): MDHEN, SYDVKM. The CDR3 consists of 17 residues.

The chain carries TRBV4-1 and TRBJ2-1, with 14 bases that match TRBD2. The CDR3 has 15 residues. Trimming took 4 bases from V and 10 from J; bases not matched to a gene: 6. Germline V gene data show CDR1 as MGHRA and CDR2 as YSYEKL. The CDR3, as DNA: TGCGCCAGCAGCCCCGGGACTAGCGGGAGTGGGGAGCAGTTCTTC. Amino acid sequence: CASSPGTSGSGEQFF.

The chain joins TRBV5-6 to TRBJ1-4; no clear D gene. The germline CDR1 and CDR2 sequences are SGHDT and YYEEEE. Trimming stripped 1 base from V and 1 base from J, with 11 bases between. This CDR3 is built from 16 residues. The CDR3 DNA follows: TGTGCCAGCAGCTTGAAGAGCGGAGTAACTAATGAAAAACTGTTTTTT. The encoded protein is CASSLKSGVTNEKLFF.

V usage is TRBV11-2 and J usage is TRBJ1-1; TRBD1 might be the D (6 bases). The germline gives CDR1 SGHAT, CDR2 FQNNGV. This CDR3 is built from 13 residues. The V and J ends lost 5 bases and 4 bases respectively, with 11 bases between them. In DNA form, the CDR3 reads TGTGCCAGCAGCCTCACAGGGCCCACTGAAGCTTTCTTT. The encoded protein is CASSLTGPTEAFF.

The rearrangement joins TRBV11-2 to TRBJ2-1; possibly TRBD2 for D (6 bases). Germline assignment: CDR1 SGHAT and CDR2 FQNNGV. With 1 base removed from V and 1 base from J, the gap between germline ends came to 8 bases. The CDR3 runs to 15 residues. The CDR3: CASSLGRVSYNEQFF. The CDR3 DNA reads TGTGCCAGCAGCTTAGGGAGGGTGTCCTACAATGAGCAGTTCTTC.

As DNA, the CDR3 is TGCGCCAGCGGATTCCTAGACAGTAACTATGGCTACACCTTC. Translation gives CASGFLDSNYGYTF. The gene calls are TRBV5-1 and TRBJ1-2, with a weak D call TRBD1 (5 bases). Per the germline V gene, CDR1 is SGHRS and CDR2 is YFSETQ. V was shortened by 7 bases and J by 1 base, with 14 bases between the two germline ends. The CDR3 has 14 amino acids.

Only a few counts were recorded for this clone. The chain employs TRBV5-6 and TRBJ1-2, with D possibly TRBD1 on 6 matching bases. V shed 0 bases and J shed 6 bases, with 9 bases lying between them. Germline V gives CDR1 SGHDT, CDR2 YYEEEE. The CDR3 is 13 amino acids. The CDR3 is CASSLGAGDGYTF. For the CDR3, the DNA is TGTGCCAGCAGCTTGGGGGCAGGGGATGGCTACACCTTC.